This T cell receptor beta chain was captured in a study of resident and recirculating memory T cells in vitiligo. No change in lesions over the prior 6 months defined stable disease. The assay was immunoSEQ multiplex PCR, and TCRdb's table has in-frame clones only and misses some. The sample has tens of thousands of clones, about 91% seen once. V was trimmed by 3 bases and J by 3 bases, leaving 12 bases between them. The CDR3 extends over 14 amino acids. In germline, CDR1 is SEHNR, CDR2 FQNEAQ (reference sequence). The sample comprised blood. This TCR came from a male donor with vitiligo. J is TRBJ2-7 and V is TRBV7-9; D is possibly TRBD1 (5 bases). CDR3 bases: TGTGCCAGCAGCTTTGGTCAGGGTAGCTACGAGCAGTACTTC. It encodes CASSFGQGSYEQYF.